The rows below give T cell receptor beta chains drawn from one sample of a study of shared clonotypes between healthy human individuals. Sequencing was performed with immunoSEQ multiplex PCR; in TCRdb, only in-frame clones are kept and a portion is missing. The data hold under 1,100,000 clones, with around 82% observed a single time. Sequenced: memory CD4+ T cells from PBMCs. These receptors all come from a man aged 18 to 35 in good health. Some clones in this sample may be carry-over from other donors' samples. Each CDR3 is given with its conserved first and last residue. The D gene is left open where the match is weak. The listing skips clone size in some rows; elsewhere it reads once, few, many or a size class.

J gene: TRBJ2-7
D gene: TRBD2
clone size: -
V gene: TRBV9
CDR3 protein: CASSSLPGGPYEQYF
CDR3 DNA: TGTGCCAGCAGCTCGCTTCCGGGAGGCCCCTACGAGCAGTACTTC

J gene: TRBJ1-1
D gene: -
clone size: -
V gene: TRBV19
CDR3 protein: CASSIQGLSNTEAFF
CDR3 DNA: TGTGCCAGTAGTATCCAGGGGCTGTCGAACACTGAAGCTTTCTTT

J gene: TRBJ2-7
D gene: -
clone size: -
V gene: TRBV27
CDR3 protein: CASTPPKGGEQYF
CDR3 DNA: TGTGCCAGCACCCCCCCTAAGGGGGGAGAGCAGTACTTC

J gene: TRBJ2-7
D gene: -
clone size: -
V gene: TRBV14
CDR3 protein: CASSQGETWITGMGEQYF
CDR3 DNA: TGTGCCAGCAGCCAAGGGGAGACATGGATCACCGGGATGGGCGAGCAGTACTTC

J gene: TRBJ2-5
D gene: TRBD2
clone size: once
V gene: TRBV10-2
CDR3 protein: CASSPGLGGTQYF
CDR3 DNA: TGCGCCAGCAGTCCCGGACTAGGCGGGACCCAGTACTTC

J gene: TRBJ1-2
D gene: -
clone size: -
V gene: TRBV27
CDR3 protein: CASSLSNPQGNYGYTF
CDR3 DNA: TGTGCCAGCAGTCTGTCAAACCCACAGGGAAACTATGGCTACACCTTC

J gene: TRBJ2-7
D gene: -
clone size: -
V gene: TRBV27
CDR3 protein: CASSLNRVGRAPYEQYF
CDR3 DNA: TGTGCCAGCAGTTTGAACAGGGTGGGTCGTGCGCCTTACGAGCAGTACTTC

J gene: TRBJ2-1
D gene: TRBD2
clone size: -
V gene: TRBV18
CDR3 protein: CASSPGLARLGNEQFF
CDR3 DNA: TGTGCCAGCTCACCAGGACTAGCCCGCCTTGGGAATGAGCAGTTCTTC

J gene: TRBJ1-5
D gene: -
clone size: -
V gene: TRBV28
CDR3 protein: CASSPPGASNQPQHF
CDR3 DNA: TGTGCCAGCAGTCCTCCCGGGGCGAGCAATCAGCCCCAGCATTTT

J gene: TRBJ2-3
D gene: TRBD1
clone size: many
V gene: TRBV5-1
CDR3 protein: CASSSQGDTDTQYF
CDR3 DNA: TGCGCCAGCAGCTCTCAGGGGGACACAGATACGCAGTATTTT

J gene: TRBJ2-7
D gene: TRBD1
clone size: -
V gene: TRBV6-1
CDR3 protein: CASSEALSRTGHTYEQYF
CDR3 DNA: TGTGCCAGCAGTGAAGCCCTTAGTAGGACAGGGCATACCTACGAGCAGTACTTC